This T cell receptor beta chain was obtained from a study of cytomegalovirus exposure and HLA in healthy donors. Study as a whole: The same platform used for the approximately 670 first-cohort repertoires was also used for the 120 or so validation repertoires, as a later analysis reported. General study points: One later analysis, an examination of the roughly 110 validation repertoires, found that first-cohort TCR clusters tended to co-occur in them. Using the classifier, cytomegalovirus status was reportedly diagnosed with high specificity and sensitivity. Usually a TCR sequence was rare, but some public TCRs were found in many donors.

With respect to this clone: The antigen is unknown.

TCRdb's copy holds only in-frame clones and misses some; the assay was immunoSEQ multiplex PCR. This table has 100,000 to 150,000 clones, 88% appearing once. The CDR3 covers 10 residues. Per germline, CDR1 DFQATT and CDR2 SNEGSKA (reference sequence). The V end lost 6 bases, the J end lost 11 bases, and 11 bases lay between the germline ends. V gene TRBV20-1 combines with J gene TRBJ1-5, with unresolved D. The TCR originated in a man younger than 35 in good health and CMV-seronegative. The specimen sequenced was PBMCs. CDR3 region: CSALVGAQHF. The CDR3 coding sequence is TGCAGTGCCCTCGTGGGAGCCCAGCATTTT.